The 31 T cell receptor beta chains in this list originate from one sample, sequenced in a study of cytomegalovirus exposure and HLA in healthy donors (dated by TCRdb to about 2017). Library generation was performed with the immunoSEQ multiplex PCR assay. For the multiplex PCR, a mixture combining 60 forward primers for TCR Vbeta segments and 13 reverse primers for TCR Jbeta segments was used. What TCRdb holds here is the immuneACCESS table cut down to in-frame rearrangements. Part of the clones is not present; checked against another copy, under half of the missing clones reflect an unresolved V gene, and the others are unexplained. The sample data list approximately 160,000 clones, and around 72% of these were observed just once. 1.4% to 1.5% of the sample is taken by the ten largest. The material sequenced was PBMCs. The receptor source for this set is a man over 45 in good health and CMV-seronegative.

This clone came up once. V is TRBV13 and J is TRBJ1-4, with 7 bases that match TRBD1. The CDR3 spans 16 residues. The junction had 7 bases not matched to a gene; V was cut back by 2 bases and J by 4 bases. Germline V gene sequence: CDR1 PRHDT, CDR2 FYEKMQ (reference sequence). In nucleotides, the CDR3 is TGTGCCAGCAGCTTACGGGACAGTATTTATAATGAAAAACTGTTTTTT. The encoded protein is CASSLRDSIYNEKLFF.

The V call is TRBV28, the J call TRBJ1-4; no firm D call. Between the trimmed V and J ends, which lost 4 bases and 0 bases, there was a span of 6 bases. The germline gives CDR1 MDHEN, CDR2 SYDVKM. The CDR3 contains 14 residues. The CDR3 DNA is TGTGCCAGCAGTTCTGAGGCAACTAATGAAAAACTGTTTTTT. Residues: CASSSEATNEKLFF.

This clone was picked up a small number of times. The chain recombines TRBV25-1 with TRBJ1-5; 10 bases are a match to TRBD1. Germline CDR1 MGHDK, CDR2 SYGVNS. V lost 3 bases to trimming and J lost 8 bases; unmatched junction nucleotides: 4. The CDR3 length is 14 residues. The CDR3 region has the DNA TGTGCCAGCAGTGACCCGGGACAGGGGAAGCCCCAGCATTTT. Encoded protein: CASSDPGQGKPQHF.

V usage is TRBV9 and J usage is TRBJ2-3, with 8 bases identical to TRBD1. V lost 0 bases, J lost 6 bases, and 9 bases stayed unmatched. In germline, CDR1 is SGDLS, CDR2 YYNGEE. This CDR3 is built from 16 residues. CDR3 loop: CASSVDMAGGSDTQYF. The CDR3 region has the DNA TGTGCCAGCAGCGTAGATATGGCAGGGGGCAGCGATACGCAGTATTTT. The full variable domain, completed using reference TRBV9 and TRBJ2-3, is DSGVTQTPKHLITATGQRVTLRCSPRSGDLSVYWYQQSLDQGLQFLIQYYNGEERAKGNILERFSAQQFPDLHSELNLSSLELGDSALYFCASSVDMAGGSDTQYFGPGTRLTVL.

The chain uses TRBV6-5 and TRBJ1-2; D gene uncertain. The length of the CDR3 is 13 residues. V was trimmed by 10 bases and J by 3 bases, leaving 15 bases between them. Germline values: CDR1 MNHEY, CDR2 SVGAGI. The CDR3 sequence is CAIASGKDYGYTF. CDR3 coding DNA: TGTGCCATCGCCTCGGGGAAGGACTATGGCTACACCTTC.

This clone showed up just a few times. The V gene is TRBV5-1, the J gene TRBJ2-3; TRBD2 aligns across 12 bases. The CDR3 loop spans 14 amino acids. Germline V gene sequence: CDR1 SGHRS, CDR2 YFSETQ. V lost 5 bases and J lost 4; bases outside the gene matches: 2. CDR3: CASRTSGGPDTQYF. CDR3 DNA sequence: TGCGCCAGCAGGACTAGCGGGGGACCAGATACGCAGTATTTT.

The chain has TRBV5-1 and TRBJ2-5; 9 bases align to TRBD2. CDR1 is SGHRS and CDR2 is YFSETQ in the germline V gene. This CDR3 spans 14 amino acids. After removal of 4 bases from V and 1 base from J, the junction contained 2 bases not matched to a gene. The DNA for the CDR3 is TGCGCCAGCAGCCCGGGACTAGCCCAAGAGACCCAGTACTTC. Its protein product is CASSPGLAQETQYF.

This clone appeared a few times. The chain has TRBV19 and TRBJ2-7, with D perhaps TRBD2 (6 bases). The CDR3 covers 14 residues. The V end was cut by 5 bases, the J end by 0 bases, with 11 bases between. Germline loops: CDR1 LNHDA, CDR2 SQIVND (reference sequence). CDR3 sequence: CASSRRGSSYEQYF. The CDR3 coding sequence is TGTGCCAGTAGTCGACGGGGGAGCTCCTACGAGCAGTACTTC.

This sequence joins TRBV28 and TRBJ2-7; D is ambiguous. Germline V gene lookup returns CDR1 MDHEN and CDR2 SYDVKM. V was trimmed by 5 bases and J by 2 bases, leaving 10 bases between them. The CDR3 spans 13 residues. The CDR3 loop reads CASSATVTYEQYF. CDR3 nucleotide sequence: TGTGCCAGCAGTGCCACAGTGACCTACGAGCAGTACTTC.

The chain uses TRBV5-1 and TRBJ2-7; D may be TRBD1 (6 bases). This CDR3 has 16 amino acids. Germline V gene data show CDR1 as SGHRS and CDR2 as YFSETQ. The V end lost 4 bases, the J end lost 4 bases, and 21 bases lay between the germline ends. Here the CDR3 DNA reads TGCGCCAGCAGCCTATTCGGGACACAGTCCAATTACGAGCAGTACTTC. It translates to CASSLFGTQSNYEQYF.

The chain is built from TRBV11-3 and TRBJ2-2; 7 bases agree with TRBD1. Germline trimming cut 5 bases from V and 0 bases from J; bases unmatched to any gene: 12. Looked up from germline, CDR1 is SGHNT and CDR2 is YENEEA. This CDR3 is 18 amino acids long. This CDR3 is CASSPPGTALSNTGELFF. CDR3 nucleotides: TGTGCCAGCAGCCCTCCCGGGACAGCACTTTCGAACACCGGGGAGCTGTTTTTT.

The V call is TRBV2, the J call TRBJ1-2; the match to TRBD1 covers 10 bases. Germline V gene data show CDR1 as SNHLY and CDR2 as FYNNEI. V lost 6 bases and J lost 8; bases outside the gene matches: 6. The CDR3 sequence is 13 residues long. CDR3 bases: TGTGCCAGCAGGGGGGGGACAGGGGAAGGCTACACCTTC. Protein product: CASRGGTGEGYTF. The variable domain in full, completed from reference TRBV2 and TRBJ1-2, reads EPEVTQTPSHQVTQMGQEVILRCVPISNHLYFYWYRQILGQKVEFLVSFYNNEISEKSEIFDDQFSVERPDGSNFTLKIRSTKLEDSAMYFCASRGGTGEGYTFGSGTRLTVV.

This rearrangement joins TRBV11-2 to TRBJ2-7; tentatively, D is TRBD1 (6 bases). The CDR3 has 14 residues. Germline V CDR1 and CDR2: SGHAT, FQNNGV. V was shortened by 6 bases and J by 0 bases, with 12 bases between the two germline ends. The CDR3 here is CASRARTDSYEQYF. The CDR3 nucleotides are TGTGCCAGCAGAGCCAGGACAGACTCCTACGAGCAGTACTTC.

J is TRBJ1-1 and V is TRBV6-6; maybe TRBD1 (6 bases). The CDR3 loop spans 13 amino acids. V was shortened by 5 bases and J by 4 bases, with 11 bases between the two germline ends. Germline CDR1 reads MNHNY; CDR2 reads SVGAGI (reference sequence). The DNA for the CDR3 is TGTGCCAGCAGTGTCAGGGGTGCCACTGAAGCTTTCTTT. Protein product: CASSVRGATEAFF.

This clone was detected only a few times. The CDR3 region has the DNA TGTGCCAGTAGTCAGGCCAGCAATCAGCCCCAGCATTTT. This gives the protein CASSQASNQPQHF. V gene TRBV19 combines with J gene TRBJ1-5; D ambiguous. This CDR3 region has 13 residues. Trimming removed 5 bases at V and 1 base at J, with 6 bases between. From germline, CDR1 is LNHDA and CDR2 SQIVND (reference sequence).

V is TRBV19 and J is TRBJ2-2; a possible D gene is TRBD2 (5 bases). Trimming took off 1 base at V and 6 bases at J, with 15 bases between the two ends. The CDR3 loop spans 16 amino acids. Germline V gene lookup returns CDR1 LNHDA and CDR2 SQIVND (reference sequence). CDR3 residues: CASSIGGSLRAGELFF. The CDR3 nucleotides are TGTGCCAGTAGTATAGGAGGGAGCCTGAGGGCCGGGGAGCTGTTTTTT.

The genes are TRBV5-6 and TRBJ2-5; D remains ambiguous. Germline lookup yields CDR1 SGHDT and CDR2 YYEEEE. This CDR3 has 13 amino acids. Trimming cost V 2 bases and J 4 bases, with 9 bases left between them. The CDR3 bases are TGTGCCAGCAGCTTACCTTCGGGAGAGACCCAGTACTTC. Its translation is CASSLPSGETQYF.

V gene TRBV19 combines with J gene TRBJ1-1; the match to TRBD1 covers 8 bases. The CDR3 consists of 15 residues. The junction had 19 bases not matched to a gene; V was cut back by 11 bases and J by 8 bases. From germline, CDR1 is LNHDA and CDR2 SQIVND (reference sequence). The CDR3 DNA reads as TGTGCCTCAAACCGAAATGGACAGGGACTCCCCGAAGCTTTCTTT. It yields the protein CASNRNGQGLPEAFF.

The V gene is TRBV5-1, the J gene TRBJ2-3, with D tentatively TRBD2 (7 bases). Trimming removed 2 bases at V and 3 bases at J, with 10 bases between. Germline-derived CDR1 and CDR2 are SGHRS and YFSETQ. This CDR3 is 14 amino acids long. This chain's CDR3 is CASSFRGATDTQYF. The CDR3 DNA follows: TGCGCCAGCAGCTTTCGGGGGGCAACAGATACGCAGTATTTT.

The V gene is TRBV19, the J gene TRBJ1-1; TRBD1 aligns across 9 bases. The CDR3 covers 13 residues. From germline, CDR1 is LNHDA and CDR2 SQIVND (reference sequence). V dropped 9 bases and J dropped 6; count of bases not matched to a gene: 8. The CDR3: CASVTGGEAEAFF. The CDR3 DNA is TGTGCCAGCGTAACAGGGGGCGAGGCTGAAGCTTTCTTT.

This sequence joins TRBV2 and TRBJ1-5; 8 bases match TRBD1. Germline-derived CDR1 and CDR2 are SNHLY and FYNNEI. J gave up 4 bases and V 6 bases, and 5 bases lay outside the gene matches. This CDR3 contains 14 residues. CDR3 in DNA: TGTGCCAGCAGGCCGACAGGGGAAAATCAGCCCCAGCATTTT. This sequence encodes CASRPTGENQPQHF. The full variable domain, completed using reference TRBV2 and TRBJ1-5, is EPEVTQTPSHQVTQMGQEVILRCVPISNHLYFYWYRQILGQKVEFLVSFYNNEISEKSEIFDDQFSVERPDGSNFTLKIRSTKLEDSAMYFCASRPTGENQPQHFGDGTRLSIL.

The rearrangement uses TRBV7-9 and TRBJ1-6, with D possibly TRBD1 on 6 matching bases. With 5 bases removed from V and 8 bases from J, the gap between germline ends came to 13 bases. The CDR3 loop spans 14 amino acids. The germline V gene encodes CDR1 SEHNR and CDR2 FQNEAQ (reference sequence). Here the CDR3 DNA reads TGTGCCAGCAGCCAAGGGGGGGATCATTCACCCCTCCACTTT. Translation: CASSQGGDHSPLHF.

The chain employs TRBV6-1 and TRBJ1-1; D may be TRBD1 (6 bases). This CDR3 comprises 16 residues. V was cut by 2 bases and J by 0 bases, with 13 bases left in between. CDR1 MNHNS and CDR2 SASEGT come from the germline V gene. The CDR3 sequence: CASSEPLQGLNTEAFF. The CDR3 coding sequence is TGTGCCAGCAGTGAACCCTTACAGGGATTGAACACTGAAGCTTTCTTT.

This clone was seen once. This chain joins TRBV11-3 and TRBJ2-2; D not resolved. V was cut by 5 bases and J by 1 base, with 11 bases left in between. This CDR3 region has 15 residues. Germline V gene data show CDR1 as SGHNT and CDR2 as YENEEA. In DNA, the CDR3 is TGTGCCAGCAGCCCAGATGGGCAGAACACCGGGGAGCTGTTTTTT. Residues: CASSPDGQNTGELFF.

This clone is medium-sized by share. The chain combines TRBV5-5 with TRBJ1-1; D unresolved. The CDR3 covers 12 residues. Germline V gene data show CDR1 as SGHKS and CDR2 as YYEKEE (reference sequence). The germline V and J ends were trimmed by 4 bases and 3 bases, with 7 bases remaining between them. In DNA form, the CDR3 reads TGTGCCAGCAGCCCTCCGGACACTGAAGCTTTCTTT. Translating it yields CASSPPDTEAFF.

V is TRBV7-3 and J is TRBJ1-3, with TRBD1 matching over 12 bases. V was clipped by 4 bases and J by 4 bases; unmatched bases: 2. This CDR3 has 15 residues. Germline-derived CDR1 and CDR2 are SGHTA and FQGTGA. This chain's CDR3 is CASSSGTGGGNTIYF. Here the CDR3 DNA reads TGTGCCAGCAGCTCCGGGACAGGGGGCGGAAACACCATATATTTT.

The J gene is TRBJ1-2, the V gene TRBV6-1; TRBD1 matches 7 bases. CDR1 MNHNS and CDR2 SASEGT come from the germline V gene. The CDR3 length is 13 residues. The V and J ends lost 5 bases and 4 bases, in that order; junction bases with no gene match: 4. CDR3 protein: CASSHNRGYGYTF. In DNA, the CDR3 is TGTGCCAGCAGTCACAACAGGGGCTATGGCTACACCTTC.

This chain uses TRBV5-1 with TRBJ2-1, with 12 bases lining up with TRBD2. Germline-derived CDR1 and CDR2 are SGHRS and YFSETQ. V shed 6 bases and J 3 bases; nucleotides not matched to a gene: 4. CDR3 size: 15 residues. The DNA of the CDR3 is TGCGCCAGCACCGGACTAGCGGGGAGCTACAATGAGCAGTTCTTC. The encoded protein is CASTGLAGSYNEQFF.

V gene TRBV27 combines with J gene TRBJ2-7; D is possibly TRBD1 (6 bases). The CDR3 consists of 14 residues. Germline V gene sequence: CDR1 MNHEY, CDR2 SMNVEV (reference sequence). Trimming shortened V by 5 bases and J by 2 bases, and 13 bases separated the two germline ends. This CDR3 reads CASSPKTGPYEQYF. In DNA form, the CDR3 reads TGTGCCAGCAGTCCCAAGACAGGTCCCTACGAGCAGTACTTC.

The chain employs TRBV6-5 and TRBJ2-7, with TRBD1 matching 9 bases. This CDR3 spans 15 amino acids. Losses at the gene ends were 1 base for V and 0 bases for J; bases not matched to a gene: 1. Looked up from germline, CDR1 is MNHEY and CDR2 is SVGAGI. Here the CDR3 reads CASSYYRGPSYEQYF. The CDR3 coding sequence is TGTGCCAGCAGTTACTACAGGGGGCCCTCCTACGAGCAGTACTTC.

The genes are TRBV5-1 and TRBJ1-1; D gene uncertain. The CDR3 consists of 13 residues. The V and J ends lost 5 bases and 0 bases respectively, with 8 bases between them. The germline CDR1 and CDR2 sequences are SGHRS and YFSETQ. The CDR3 nucleotides read TGCGCCAGCAGTTTAGACTTGAACACTGAAGCTTTCTTT. It specifies CASSLDLNTEAFF.